This T cell receptor (beta chain) is from a study of T-cell reconstitution after alpha-beta-depleted transplantation in children. In its sample, this clonotype was seen many times. Researchers prepared the TCRbeta library using unique molecular identifiers, the study reports. Each CDR3 protein is one row after TCRdb ran MiXCR on the PCR reads. Among 150,000 to 200,000 distinct CDR3 sequences listed, roughly 15% were seen once. The sequences come from PBMCs from the stem cell graft donor, collected from the stem cell graft. The TCR was taken from a human donor who donated a stem cell graft to a child with acute lymphoblastic leukemia.

CDR3 bases: TGTGCCAGCAGCTCCCTTTCCCAGGGGGATGAGCAGTTCTTC. This encodes CASSSLSQGDEQFF. The rearrangement links TRBV7-6 to TRBJ2-1; 7 nucleotides match TRBD1. The CDR3 covers 14 residues. J lost 8 bases, V lost 4 bases, and 8 bases had no gene match. Germline assignment: CDR1 SGHVS and CDR2 FNYEAQ. Full variable domain (outside the CDR3, taken from reference TRBV7-6 and TRBJ2-1): GAGVSQSPRYKVTKRGQDVALRCDPISGHVSLYWYRQALGQGPEFLTYFNYEAQQDKSGLPNDRFSAERPEGSISTLTIQRTEQRDSAMYRCASSSLSQGDEQFFGPGTRLTVL.